Listed here are 28 T cell receptor beta chains from one sample, sequenced in a study of response to subunit inactivated influenza vaccine. Via MiXCR, TCRdb re-called the RT-PCR reads, giving one row per CDR3 protein. The sample includes 650,000 or so distinct CDR3 sequences, 12% to 15% of them seen just once. The sample was PBMCs from blood, taken 14 to 15 days before vaccination. The receptor source for this set is a man between 45 and 60 years old who received an inactivated influenza vaccine.

This clonotype was picked up many times. The chain carries TRBV20-1 and TRBJ2-1, with 10 bases that match TRBD2. Germline V CDR1 and CDR2: DFQATT, SNEGSKA (reference sequence). The V and J ends lost 5 bases and 7 bases, in that order; junction bases with no gene match: 8. The CDR3 is 14 residues long. The CDR3 bases are TGCAGTGCTGAAAGCGGGGGGGCTTTAAATGAGCAGTTCTTC. Translating gives CSAESGGALNEQFF.

A few counts support this clonotype. The V and J genes are TRBV4-3 and TRBJ2-1; D is possibly TRBD2 (6 bases). The CDR3 contains 14 residues. Germline-derived CDR1 and CDR2 are LGHNA and YSLEER. Trimming took off 6 bases at V and 7 bases at J, with 16 bases between the two ends. This CDR3 reads CASSPRLGGNEQFF. DNA for the CDR3: TGCGCCAGCAGTCCGAGACTAGGAGGTAATGAGCAGTTCTTC.

The chain carries TRBV29-1 and TRBJ2-7; D not certain. From germline, CDR1 is SQVTM and CDR2 ANQGSEA. CDR3 length: 14 residues. Deletions cut 4 bases from V and 0 bases from J, with 13 bases between. The CDR3 spells CSVVAKLSSYEQYF. The CDR3 nucleotides are TGCAGCGTTGTGGCCAAGCTTTCCTCCTACGAGCAGTACTTC.

This sequence joins TRBV10-3 and TRBJ2-1; 10 bases map to TRBD2. V shed 4 bases, J shed 5 bases, and the junction held 14 bases outside the gene matches. This CDR3 is 18 amino acids long. Germline CDR1 reads ENHRY; CDR2 reads SYGVKD. The CDR3 loop is CAISGLGPRTSGNNEQFF. DNA of the CDR3: TGTGCCATCAGTGGGTTGGGGCCGAGGACTAGCGGTAACAATGAGCAGTTCTTC.

This clonotype showed up just a few times. The chain combines TRBV19 with TRBJ2-1; 11 nucleotides agree with TRBD2. The CDR3 runs to 16 residues. Germline V gene sequence: CDR1 LNHDA, CDR2 SQIVND (reference sequence). The ends lost 5 bases at V and 3 bases at J; junction bases unmatched: 6. CDR3 sequence reads: CASSLIAGGVYNEQFF. The CDR3 coding sequence is TGTGCCAGTAGTCTTATAGCGGGAGGGGTCTACAATGAGCAGTTCTTC.

This clonotype was recorded once. The rearrangement joins TRBV19 to TRBJ1-3, with D perhaps matching TRBD1 (6 bases). Germline V lookup: CDR1 LNHDA, CDR2 SQIVND (reference sequence). The CDR3 runs 16 residues. Deletions cut 3 bases from V and 0 bases from J, with 12 bases between. The CDR3 here is CASSITGMDSGNTIYF. The CDR3 DNA follows: TGTGCCAGTAGTATCACAGGGATGGACTCTGGAAACACCATATATTTT.

This chain uses TRBV5-4 with TRBJ2-3; 9 bases are shared with TRBD2. V trimming: 3 bases; J trimming: 3 bases; junction bases outside the gene matches: 5. This CDR3 comprises 15 residues. Germline CDR1 SGHNT, CDR2 YYREEE (reference sequence). In nucleotides, the CDR3 is TGTGCCAGCAGCTGGGAGCGGGGGGAAACAGATACGCAGTATTTT. Translation gives CASSWERGETDTQYF.

This chain connects TRBV29-1 to TRBJ1-1, with D unclear. The CDR3 is 13 amino acids. Trimming cost V 3 bases and J 0 bases, with 8 bases left between them. Germline lookup yields CDR1 SQVTM and CDR2 ANQGSEA. In DNA, the CDR3 is TGCAGCGTTGACTACAGCATGAACACTGAAGCTTTCTTT. It encodes CSVDYSMNTEAFF.

The chain joins TRBV20-1 to TRBJ2-3; 8 bases agree with TRBD2. From germline, CDR1 is DFQATT and CDR2 SNEGSKA (reference sequence). V shed 2 bases and J 3 bases; nucleotides not matched to a gene: 1. CDR3 size: 13 residues. This CDR3 reads CSARIAGTDTQYF. In DNA, the CDR3 is TGCAGTGCTAGAATAGCGGGGACAGATACGCAGTATTTT.

This clonotype was found many times. V usage is TRBV30 and J usage is TRBJ2-3; 10 nucleotides match TRBD1. Germline V lookup: CDR1 GTSNPN, CDR2 SVGIG (reference sequence). With 3 bases clipped from V and 6 bases from J, the junction kept 6 bases outside the gene matches. This CDR3 is 14 amino acids long. In DNA, the CDR3 is TGTGCCTGGAGCTGGGGACAGGGGACGGATACGCAGTATTTT. Protein: CAWSWGQGTDTQYF.

The V and J genes are TRBV11-3 and TRBJ2-2; 7 bases map to TRBD1. CDR1 and CDR2 from the germline V gene are SGHNT and YENEEA. CDR3 length equals 15 residues. V dropped 5 bases and J dropped 0; count of bases not matched to a gene: 3. The CDR3 sequence: CASSIQGANTGELFF. The DNA for the CDR3 is TGTGCCAGCAGCATTCAGGGGGCGAACACCGGGGAGCTGTTTTTT.

This clonotype was seen a few times. The genes are TRBV20-1 and TRBJ2-1; D ambiguous. Trimming stripped 0 bases from V and 6 bases from J, with 12 bases between. Germline CDR1 DFQATT, CDR2 SNEGSKA (reference sequence). There are 14 residues in the CDR3. The CDR3 spells CSARDPGRSNEQFF. In DNA, the CDR3 is TGCAGTGCTAGAGACCCAGGTCGAAGCAATGAGCAGTTCTTC.

This clonotype has a handful of counts. The chain links TRBV2 to TRBJ2-7; TRBD1 agrees at 8 bases. Germline lookup yields CDR1 SNHLY and CDR2 FYNNEI. V lost 5 bases, J lost 4 bases, and 7 bases stayed unmatched. This CDR3 contains 14 residues. The CDR3 nucleotides read TGTGCCAGCAGTAGGGCAGGGGGCAGGTACGAGCAGTACTTC. Amino acids: CASSRAGGRYEQYF.

The rearrangement joins TRBV29-1 to TRBJ2-7; 10 nucleotides line up with TRBD1. The CDR3 length is 15 residues. Germline trimming cut 6 bases from V and 4 bases from J; bases unmatched to any gene: 12. The V gene's germline CDR1 is SQVTM and CDR2 ANQGSEA. The CDR3 bases are TGCAGCGTGATCGGCACCGGGACAGGGGCTTACGAGCAGTACTTC. Protein product: CSVIGTGTGAYEQYF.

The chain carries TRBV7-2 and TRBJ2-2; 11 nucleotides agree with TRBD2. In germline, CDR1 is SGHTA, CDR2 FQGNSA. V lost 6 bases to trimming and J lost 4 bases; unmatched junction nucleotides: 1. The CDR3 covers 14 residues. The CDR3 bases are TGTGCCAGCAGACTAGCGGGAGTCACCGGGGAGCTGTTTTTT. Translating it yields CASRLAGVTGELFF. The full variable domain, in which reference TRBV7-2 and TRBJ2-2 provide the parts outside the CDR3, is GAGVSQSPSNKVTEKGKDVELRCDPISGHTALYWYRQSLGQGLEFLIYFQGNSAPDKSGLPSDRFSAERTGGSVSTLTIQRTQQEDSAVYLCASRLAGVTGELFFGEGSRLTVL.

A few counts support this clonotype. The genes are TRBV6-1 and TRBJ1-1; 7 bases align to TRBD1. Trimming at V came to 8 bases and at J to 0 bases, leaving 6 bases not matched to a gene. The length of the CDR3 is 14 residues. Germline V gene data show CDR1 as MNHNS and CDR2 as SASEGT. CDR3 sequence reads: CASRQGSMNTEAFF. The CDR3 region has the DNA TGTGCCAGCCGACAGGGTAGTATGAACACTGAAGCTTTCTTT.

This clonotype was seen more than once but under ten times. The chain uses TRBV20-1 and TRBJ2-5; maybe TRBD1 (5 bases). Between the trimmed V and J ends, which lost 5 bases and 4 bases, there was a span of 20 bases. The CDR3 is made up of 15 amino acids. Germline CDR1 is DFQATT and CDR2 is SNEGSKA (reference sequence). CDR3 nucleotides: TGCAGTGCTTCAGGGCCTCCTCCGGTAGGAGAGACCCAGTACTTC. It is translated as CSASGPPPVGETQYF.

This clonotype has at least ten counts. The rearrangement links TRBV29-1 to TRBJ1-2; TRBD1 aligns across 9 bases. V lost 4 bases, J lost 4 bases, and 10 bases stayed unmatched. The CDR3 contains 15 residues. Germline values: CDR1 SQVTM, CDR2 ANQGSEA. The CDR3 protein is CSVARDRVLGYGYTF. DNA of the CDR3: TGCAGCGTTGCCCGGGACAGGGTACTTGGCTATGGCTACACCTTC.

In DNA form, the CDR3 reads TGTGCCACCAGTGATCCACGGACAGGGGGCCTTGAAGCTTTCTTT. Translation: CATSDPRTGGLEAFF. The rearrangement uses TRBV24-1 and TRBJ1-1; TRBD1 aligns across 11 bases. With 3 bases clipped from V and 7 bases from J, the junction kept 6 bases outside the gene matches. CDR1 KGHDR and CDR2 SFDVKD come from the germline V gene. CDR3 length equals 15 residues.

This clonotype showed up many times. The rearrangement joins TRBV6-1 to TRBJ2-1; D might be TRBD1 (6 bases). The CDR3 runs to 13 residues. Germline V gene lookup returns CDR1 MNHNS and CDR2 SASEGT. V lost 9 bases, J lost 10 bases, and 19 bases lay in between. As DNA, the CDR3 is TGTGCCAGTTATAGCGTCCAGGGGCTCGAGCAGTTCTTC. As protein: CASYSVQGLEQFF.

This clonotype was recorded at least ten times. The chain links TRBV28 to TRBJ1-6; a possible D gene is TRBD1 (6 bases). The V gene lost 3 bases and the J gene lost 10 bases, with 13 bases spanning the gap. The length of the CDR3 is 14 residues. CDR1 MDHEN and CDR2 SYDVKM come from the germline V gene. This chain's CDR3 is CASSFIGGSSPLHF. CDR3 DNA: TGTGCCAGCAGTTTTATAGGGGGAAGCTCACCCCTCCACTTT.

This clonotype was recorded at least ten times. This chain links TRBV29-1 with TRBJ2-5, with D maybe TRBD2 (6 bases). The length of the CDR3 is 13 residues. The ends were cut back, 4 bases at V and 4 bases at J, with 13 bases in the middle. Germline CDR1 is SQVTM and CDR2 is ANQGSEA. The CDR3 spells CSVGAGGLETQYF. Here the CDR3 DNA reads TGCAGCGTTGGAGCGGGTGGTCTAGAGACCCAGTACTTC. The whole variable domain, filled in from reference TRBV29-1 and TRBJ2-5, reads SAVISQKPSRDICQRGTSLTIQCQVDSQVTMMFWYRQQPGQSLTLIATANQGSEATYESGFVIDKFPISRPNLTFSTLTVSNMSPEDSSIYLCSVGAGGLETQYFGPGTRLLVL.

The chain recombines TRBV4-2 with TRBJ2-5; weak D call: TRBD2 (6 bases). Trimming shortened V by 4 bases and J by 0 bases, and 18 bases separated the two germline ends. CDR1 and CDR2 (germline): LGHNA, YNFKEQ. This CDR3 spans 17 amino acids. The CDR3 loop is CASSLSPHVADQETQYF. CDR3 in DNA: TGTGCCAGCAGCCTCTCCCCCCATGTAGCGGACCAAGAGACCCAGTACTTC.

This clonotype was seen only a few times. V usage is TRBV6-2 or TRBV6-3 and J usage is TRBJ1-2, with TRBD1 matching over 7 bases. V lost 8 bases to trimming and J lost 4 bases; unmatched junction nucleotides: 10. CDR1 is MNHEY and CDR2 is SVGEGT in the germline V gene. The length of the CDR3 is 14 residues. CDR3 nucleotide sequence: TGTGCCAGCTGTGCGATGGGACAGACCTATGGCTACACCTTC. Translated: CASCAMGQTYGYTF.

This clonotype was seen only a few times. The CDR3 region has the DNA TGTGCCAGCAGCCAAACTAGCGGGGGGCCCTACAATGAGCAGTTCTTC. It specifies CASSQTSGGPYNEQFF. The J gene is TRBJ2-1, the V gene TRBV3-1, with TRBD2 matching 12 bases. Germline loops: CDR1 LGHDT, CDR2 YNNKEL (reference sequence). CDR3 size: 16 residues. V lost 2 bases to trimming and J lost 2 bases; unmatched junction nucleotides: 1.

This clonotype has ten or more counts. The chain uses TRBV12-3 or TRBV12-4 and TRBJ1-4; no definite D call. V lost 3 bases, J lost 8 bases, and 7 bases lay in between. This CDR3 contains 12 residues. The CDR3 DNA sequence: TGTGCCAGCAGTTTGGGCAGCGAAAAACTGTTTTTT. It specifies CASSLGSEKLFF.

This clonotype was counted a few times. The chain recombines TRBV5-1 with TRBJ2-7; 7 bases match TRBD1. The CDR3 totals 15 residues. Germline V gene data show CDR1 as SGHRS and CDR2 as YFSETQ. With 0 bases clipped from V and 2 bases from J, the junction kept 5 bases outside the gene matches. The CDR3 nucleotides are TGCGCCAGCAGCTTGGCGGGACAGAACGCCTACGAGCAGTACTTC. It encodes CASSLAGQNAYEQYF.

This clonotype was seen only once. The rearrangement joins TRBV12-3 or TRBV12-4 to TRBJ2-2; 8 bases fit TRBD1. The V gene end was trimmed by 8 bases and the J gene end by 1 base; junction bases not matched to a gene: 6. The CDR3 covers 15 residues. CDR3 sequence reads: CASVGQGENTGELFF. The DNA of the CDR3 is TGTGCCAGCGTTGGACAGGGTGAGAACACCGGGGAGCTGTTTTTT.